This entry lists 29 T cell receptor beta chains sequenced from one sample in a study of T cell responses to AZD1222 COVID-19 vaccine (dated by TCRdb to the early 2020s). The method behind the library was the immunoSEQ multiplex PCR assay. TCRdb took over this immuneACCESS table, retaining in-frame rearrangements with V and J assigned. Such tables are incomplete; in checked studies, under half of the missing clones stem from an unresolved V gene, and the remainder is unexplained. The sample records 80,000 to 100,000 clones, roughly 88% of which are singletons. Of the sample, 9.5% to 13% falls within the top ten clones. Sample time point, as interpreted from the label and publication: about 28 days (+/-7) after the second vaccine dose. The sequencing here drew on peripheral blood, taken 28 days after the second AZD1222 dose. The origin of the receptors is an adult who received the AZD1222 COVID-19 vaccine.

This sequence joins TRBV5-6 and TRBJ1-4; a possible D gene is TRBD1 (5 bases). The V gene lost 4 bases and the J gene lost 4 bases, with 14 bases spanning the gap. The CDR3 consists of 15 residues. CDR1 SGHDT and CDR2 YYEEEE come from the germline V gene. The CDR3 DNA reads as TGTGCCAGCAGCGGCGTGGGGCAGGGTAATGAAAAACTGTTTTTT. Translation gives CASSGVGQGNEKLFF.

The V call is TRBV24-1, the J call TRBJ2-2; D not certain. The V and J ends lost 9 bases and 2 bases respectively, with 12 bases between them. In germline, CDR1 is KGHDR, CDR2 SFDVKD. The CDR3 has 14 amino acids. CDR3 in amino acids: CATAPQINTGELFF. In DNA, the CDR3 is TGTGCCACCGCCCCCCAGATTAACACCGGGGAGCTGTTTTTT.

The chain carries TRBV6-6 and TRBJ1-6; D unclear. This CDR3 is built from 13 residues. Germline V CDR1 and CDR2: MNHNY, SVGAGI (reference sequence). Trimming stripped 4 bases from V and 7 bases from J, with 8 bases between. CDR3 residues: CASSFPPNSPLHF. CDR3 DNA: TGTGCCAGCAGTTTCCCACCGAATTCACCCCTCCACTTT.

This clone has only a few counts. The chain recombines TRBV24-1 with TRBJ2-1; D is possibly TRBD2 (5 bases). V lost 4 bases and J 8 bases, leaving 5 bases between the germline ends. This CDR3 spans 11 amino acids. Germline CDR1 and CDR2: KGHDR and SFDVKD. The CDR3 here is CATSDGDEQFF. The DNA for the CDR3 is TGTGCCACCAGTGACGGGGATGAGCAGTTCTTC.

V is TRBV5-1 and J is TRBJ2-2; 10 positions match TRBD2. CDR1 and CDR2 from the germline V gene are SGHRS and YFSETQ. The V segment lost 4 bases and the J segment 5 bases; nucleotides outside the gene matches: 14. This CDR3 has 18 amino acids. The CDR3 nucleotides read TGCGCCAGCAGCCCACCACCTATAATAGCGGGAGGAACCGGGGAGCTGTTTTTT. It is translated as CASSPPPIIAGGTGELFF.

This clone is classed as medium-sized (0.01 to 0.1%). The V and J genes are TRBV7-2 and TRBJ2-7; unclear D gene. The CDR3 runs to 14 residues. CDR1 SGHTA and CDR2 FQGNSA come from the germline V gene. Trimming stripped 6 bases from V and 2 bases from J, with 14 bases between. DNA for the CDR3: TGTGCCAGCAGTACTCGCTTTCCCCCCTACGAGCAGTACTTC. As protein: CASSTRFPPYEQYF. The variable domain in full, with the rest retrieved from reference TRBV7-2 and TRBJ2-7, is GAGVSQSPSNKVTEKGKDVELRCDPISGHTALYWYRQSLGQGLEFLIYFQGNSAPDKSGLPSDRFSAERTGGSVSTLTIQRTQQEDSAVYLCASSTRFPPYEQYFGPGTRLTVT.

This chain joins TRBV6-5 and TRBJ1-1; D possibly corresponds to TRBD1 (5 bases). CDR1 and CDR2 (germline): MNHEY, SVGAGI. Deletions cut 3 bases from V and 3 bases from J, with 11 bases between. CDR3 length: 14 residues. The DNA for the CDR3 is TGTGCCAGCAGTTATACTAGCAGGGACACTGAAGCTTTCTTT. It encodes CASSYTSRDTEAFF.

V usage is TRBV12-3 or TRBV12-4 and J usage is TRBJ1-2; tentatively, D is TRBD1 (5 bases). The CDR3 has 12 residues. The V end was cut by 3 bases, the J end by 8 bases, with 10 bases between. Written as DNA, the CDR3 is TGTGCCAGCAGTTTGAGGGGTAGAGGCTACACCTTC. It specifies CASSLRGRGYTF.

The table lists this clone with a count of one. This rearrangement joins TRBV11-2 to TRBJ2-7; 8 bases align to TRBD2. This CDR3 contains 17 residues. CDR1 SGHAT and CDR2 FQNNGV come from the germline V gene. The ends lost 5 bases at V and 5 bases at J; junction bases unmatched: 17. Here the CDR3 DNA reads TGTGCCAGCAGCGCACGTCAACCGGGACTAGGGCACCACGAGCAGTACTTC. It yields the protein CASSARQPGLGHHEQYF.

This rearrangement joins TRBV7-9 to TRBJ1-1; D remains unclear. V lost 3 bases to trimming and J lost 12 bases, with 11 bases between them. CDR1 SEHNR and CDR2 FQNEAQ come from the germline V gene (reference sequence). The CDR3 spans 11 residues. The CDR3 sequence is CASSLLAMPFF. CDR3 DNA: TGTGCCAGCAGCTTGTTGGCGATGCCTTTCTTT.

This clone was counted only a few times. This chain links TRBV4-3 with TRBJ2-2, with TRBD1 matching over 7 bases. The J segment lost 4 bases and the V segment lost 4 bases, leaving 12 bases of the junction unmatched. This CDR3 comprises 17 residues. CDR1 and CDR2 (germline): LGHNA, YSLEER. CDR3 DNA: TGCGCCAGCAGCCCCTATCAAGGGGGCTCGGGCACCGGGGAGCTGTTTTTT. The encoded protein is CASSPYQGGSGTGELFF.

This clone was seen only once. The chain is built from TRBV30 and TRBJ2-1, with 11 bases identical to TRBD2. The CDR3 runs 14 residues. V lost 3 bases, J lost 6 bases, and 4 bases stayed unmatched. Germline lookup yields CDR1 GTSNPN and CDR2 SVGIG (reference sequence). Here the CDR3 DNA reads TGTGCCTGGAGCGCCACTAGCGGGGGCAATGAGCAGTTCTTC. Translating it yields CAWSATSGGNEQFF.

V usage is TRBV15 and J usage is TRBJ2-7; no definite D call. Between the trimmed V and J ends, which lost 0 bases and 2 bases, there was a span of 11 bases. The CDR3 totals 15 residues. The germline gives CDR1 LNHNV, CDR2 YYDKDF (reference sequence). Here the CDR3 reads CATSRDDNGAYEQYF. CDR3 bases: TGTGCCACCAGCAGAGATGACAACGGAGCCTACGAGCAGTACTTC.

This rearrangement joins TRBV29-1 to TRBJ2-7; 7 bases map to TRBD2. Germline V gives CDR1 SQVTM, CDR2 ANQGSEA. Trimming took 5 bases from V and 2 from J; bases not matched to a gene: 6. This CDR3 has 13 residues. DNA for the CDR3: TGCAGCGTTAACCCTAGCGGCACCTACGAGCAGTACTTC. This sequence encodes CSVNPSGTYEQYF.

The V call is TRBV6-5, the J call TRBJ1-4, with unresolved D. This CDR3 comprises 14 residues. Germline assignment: CDR1 MNHEY and CDR2 SVGAGI. The V end lost 0 bases, the J end lost 3 bases, and 5 bases lay between the germline ends. For the CDR3, the DNA is TGTGCCAGCAGTTACTCCTCTCCTAATGAAAAACTGTTTTTT. Translated, it gives CASSYSSPNEKLFF.

The chain employs TRBV6-2 or TRBV6-3 and TRBJ1-6; no definite D call. V lost 2 bases and J lost 5, with 7 bases in between. This CDR3 region has 14 residues. CDR1 is MNHEY, CDR2 SVGEGT, per germline. In DNA, the CDR3 is TGTGCCAGCAGTTACGGGCAGGATAATTCACCCCTCCACTTT. This translates into CASSYGQDNSPLHF.

The rearrangement uses TRBV18 and TRBJ1-2, with 9 bases fitting TRBD1. This CDR3 is built from 17 residues. Germline loops: CDR1 KGHSH, CDR2 LQKENI. V shed 6 bases, J shed 6 bases, and the junction held 17 bases outside the gene matches. The CDR3 region is CASSPSDRGNVRNGYTF. DNA of the CDR3: TGTGCCAGCTCCCCCAGTGACAGGGGGAATGTGAGGAATGGCTACACCTTC. The whole variable domain, remainder taken from reference TRBV18 and TRBJ1-2, is NAGVMQNPRHLVRRRGQEARLRCSPMKGHSHVYWYRQLPEEGLKFMVYLQKENIIDESGMPKERFSAEFPKEGPSILRIQQVVRGDSAAYFCASSPSDRGNVRNGYTFGSGTRLTVV.

This clone was observed a single time. The V and J genes are TRBV6-5 and TRBJ2-2; TRBD2 is a possible D gene (6 bases). Per the germline V gene, CDR1 is MNHEY and CDR2 is SVGAGI. V was pared by 7 bases and J by 6 bases, with 15 bases between. The CDR3 is 14 residues long. The CDR3 region has the DNA TGTGCCAGCACGGTACAGGAGGGGCCCGGGGAGCTGTTTTTT. It translates to CASTVQEGPGELFF.

The CDR3 bases are TGTGCCAGCCGGACTAGCGGATCCAATGAGCAGTTCTTC. Protein sequence: CASRTSGSNEQFF. The genes are TRBV28 and TRBJ2-1, with 10 positions matching TRBD2. Germline V gives CDR1 MDHEN, CDR2 SYDVKM. The CDR3 covers 13 residues. Trimming took 8 bases from V and 6 from J; bases not matched to a gene: 4.

In this sample, this clone turned up a few times. The chain recombines TRBV9 with TRBJ2-2, with 11 positions matching TRBD2. V dropped 0 bases and J dropped 5; count of bases not matched to a gene: 3. Germline-derived CDR1 and CDR2 are SGDLS and YYNGEE. This CDR3 comprises 16 residues. As DNA, the CDR3 is TGTGCCAGCAGCGTAGCTAGCGGGAGGTGGACCGGGGAGCTGTTTTTT. This translates into CASSVASGRWTGELFF.

The CDR3 loop reads CASSVDGTALANTGELFF. The CDR3 DNA follows: TGTGCCAGCAGCGTAGATGGCACGGCCCTCGCGAACACCGGGGAGCTGTTTTTT. This chain joins TRBV9 and TRBJ2-2; no reliable D call. The CDR3 sequence is 18 residues long. Trimming took off 0 bases at V and 0 bases at J, with 15 bases between the two ends. Germline CDR1 SGDLS, CDR2 YYNGEE. Together with reference TRBV9 and TRBJ2-2, the CDR3 gives the full variable domain: DSGVTQTPKHLITATGQRVTLRCSPRSGDLSVYWYQQSLDQGLQFLIQYYNGEERAKGNILERFSAQQFPDLHSELNLSSLELGDSALYFCASSVDGTALANTGELFFGEGSRLTVL.

The genes are TRBV6-2 or TRBV6-3 and TRBJ2-1; maybe TRBD1 (6 bases). V gave up 2 bases and J gave up 7 bases, with 21 bases separating them. CDR1 and CDR2 (germline): MNHEY, SVGEGT. The CDR3 spans 17 residues. CDR3 in amino acids: CASSYSPTGAFWNEQFF. In nucleotides, the CDR3 is TGTGCCAGCAGTTACAGCCCGACAGGAGCCTTTTGGAATGAGCAGTTCTTC.

The rearrangement uses TRBV7-3 and TRBJ2-5, with 8 positions matching TRBD1. The CDR3 length is 15 residues. Germline CDR1 reads SGHTA; CDR2 reads FQGTGA. After removal of 5 bases from V and 5 bases from J, the junction contained 10 bases not matched to a gene. The CDR3 is CASSAGQGVGETQYF. In nucleotides, the CDR3 is TGTGCCAGCAGCGCTGGACAGGGTGTGGGTGAGACCCAGTACTTC.

V and J are TRBV28 and TRBJ2-5; weak D call: TRBD2 (6 bases). The CDR3 has 16 amino acids. V shed 1 base and J shed 10 bases, with 22 bases lying between them. Germline values: CDR1 MDHEN, CDR2 SYDVKM. CDR3 protein: CASSLSPGTPSGGQYF. The CDR3 DNA reads as TGTGCCAGCAGTTTATCCCCCGGGACTCCGAGTGGGGGCCAGTACTTC.

The chain uses TRBV5-1 and TRBJ1-1; unclear D gene. CDR3 size: 11 residues. Between the trimmed V and J ends, which lost 0 bases and 7 bases, there was a span of 4 bases. The germline V gene has CDR1 SGHRS and CDR2 YFSETQ. As DNA, the CDR3 is TGCGCCAGCAGCTTGGGAGTTGAAGCTTTCTTT. It yields the protein CASSLGVEAFF. The full variable domain, its missing parts supplied by reference TRBV5-1 and TRBJ1-1, is KAGVTQTPRYLIKTRGQQVTLSCSPISGHRSVSWYQQTPGQGLQFLFEYFSETQRNKGNFPGRFSGRQFSNSRSEMNVSTLELGDSALYLCASSLGVEAFFGQGTRLTVV.

The chain links TRBV25-1 to TRBJ1-1; 11 bases fit TRBD1. The CDR3 runs 15 residues. CDR1 MGHDK and CDR2 SYGVNS come from the germline V gene. The V segment lost 7 bases and the J segment 5 bases; nucleotides outside the gene matches: 9. CDR3 in DNA: TGTGCCAGCACTGGGACAGGGGGGAGTGGGACTGAAGCTTTCTTT. Encoded protein: CASTGTGGSGTEAFF.

This clone was observed once. This chain links TRBV6-2 or TRBV6-3 with TRBJ1-2; 7 nucleotides align to TRBD1. V trimming: 0 bases; J trimming: 3 bases; junction bases outside the gene matches: 4. This CDR3 has 15 residues. CDR1 is MNHEY, CDR2 SVGEGT, per germline. The CDR3 region is CASSYSTGTHYGYTF. In DNA form, the CDR3 reads TGTGCCAGCAGTTACTCGACAGGGACGCACTATGGCTACACCTTC.

This chain joins TRBV6-1 and TRBJ1-1; 7 positions agree with TRBD1. There are 15 residues in the CDR3. CDR1 MNHNS and CDR2 SASEGT come from the germline V gene. V lost 3 bases, J lost 4 bases, and 8 bases stayed unmatched. CDR3 in amino acids: CASSDPKQGTTEAFF. CDR3 in DNA: TGTGCCAGCAGTGACCCAAAACAGGGGACCACTGAAGCTTTCTTT.

The V gene is TRBV14, the J gene TRBJ1-3; D not certain. The CDR3 is made up of 13 amino acids. The V and J ends lost 2 bases and 0 bases respectively, with 2 bases between them. CDR1 SGHDN and CDR2 FVKESK come from the germline V gene. This CDR3 reads CASSQNSGNTIYF. Written as DNA, the CDR3 is TGTGCCAGCAGCCAAAACTCTGGAAACACCATATATTTT.